This T cell receptor beta chain appears in the sequencing data of a study of cytomegalovirus exposure and HLA in healthy donors. Whole-study results and caveats: A few CMV-associated chains were confirmed in vitro to be specific for CMV antigens. In presence/absence analyses, roughly uniform sequencing depth across donors was assumed. Cytomegalovirus-associated status was assigned to fewer than 200 TCR beta chains. Earlier findings revealed that most TCR beta V segments proved productive either about 87% or about 30% of the time.

The study ran its PCR with 60 Vbeta and 13 Jbeta primers. Repertoires were generated with immunoSEQ multiplex PCR, while TCRdb's copy carries only in-frame clones and drops some. The sample lists under 200,000 clones, 84% occurring once. CDR3 length: 17 amino acids. Germline V gene data show CDR1 as MNHEY and CDR2 as SMNVEV (reference sequence). V shed 4 bases and J shed 6 bases, with 25 bases lying between them. On this clone: Its antigen is as yet unknown.

The TCR comes from a man aged 18 to 30 in good health and CMV-seronegative. Sequencing was performed on PBMCs. V gene TRBV27 combines with J gene TRBJ2-7; possible D gene TRBD2, 5 bases. CDR3 loop: CASSSLGEPGRLAEQYF. CDR3 nucleotides: TGTGCCAGCAGTTCCCTGGGCGAGCCCGGGCGTCTAGCCGAGCAGTACTTC.